Below, one T cell receptor beta chain is given with its context. CD8 cells classed as naive were CD45RO-negative and positively selected for CCR7, excluding terminally differentiated effector memory CD45RA+ cells. The table came from immunoSEQ multiplex PCR; TCRdb's copy has only in-frame clones and leaves some out. The repertoire holds about 2.1 million clones, approximately 92% seen once, with less than 2% in the top ten. The source of the sample is a study of shared clonotypes between healthy human individuals. Looking at the study overall: Donors had three CD4 naive, three CD4 memory, two CD8 naive and one CD8 memory plate apiece.

CDR3 length equals 17 residues. From germline, CDR1 is LGHNA and CDR2 YNFKEQ. Trimming cost V 0 bases and J 1 base; bases outside gene matches: 4. This chain links TRBV4-2 with TRBJ2-1, with 9 bases fitting TRBD2. The TCR comes from a young man in good health. Some clones in this sample may be carry-over from other donors' samples. The material sequenced was naive CD8+ T cells from PBMCs. The CDR3 loop reads CASSQEPSGISYNEQFF. The CDR3 region has the DNA TGTGCCAGCAGCCAAGAGCCTAGCGGGATATCCTACAATGAGCAGTTCTTC.